The clone carrying this T cell receptor (beta chain) was observed a few times. No antigen is known for it. The trim removed 5 bases at V and 5 bases at J, leaving 9 bases unmatched. CDR3 length: 16 amino acids. Germline assignment: CDR1 MNHEY and CDR2 SMNVEV (reference sequence). The data stem from a study of shared clonotypes between healthy human individuals. Study results and caveats: Represented diversity (both genetic and exposure-history) was limited by the small number of donors.

Naive-designated CD8 cells lacked CD45RO, were positively enriched for CCR7, and omitted terminally differentiated effector memory CD45RA+ cells. Using immunoSEQ multiplex PCR, the repertoire was profiled, and TCRdb retains in-frame clones only, with some absent. The data show millions of clones, about 95% seen once. The sequence derives from a man aged 18 to 35 in good health. The chain is built from TRBV27 and TRBJ1-1; 12 nucleotides align to TRBD1. Sequenced: naive CD8+ T cells sorted from blood. CDR3 DNA sequence: TGTGCCAGCAGTCCGACCGCGGGACAGGGGGCGACTGAAGCTTTCTTT. Amino acid sequence: CASSPTAGQGATEAFF.